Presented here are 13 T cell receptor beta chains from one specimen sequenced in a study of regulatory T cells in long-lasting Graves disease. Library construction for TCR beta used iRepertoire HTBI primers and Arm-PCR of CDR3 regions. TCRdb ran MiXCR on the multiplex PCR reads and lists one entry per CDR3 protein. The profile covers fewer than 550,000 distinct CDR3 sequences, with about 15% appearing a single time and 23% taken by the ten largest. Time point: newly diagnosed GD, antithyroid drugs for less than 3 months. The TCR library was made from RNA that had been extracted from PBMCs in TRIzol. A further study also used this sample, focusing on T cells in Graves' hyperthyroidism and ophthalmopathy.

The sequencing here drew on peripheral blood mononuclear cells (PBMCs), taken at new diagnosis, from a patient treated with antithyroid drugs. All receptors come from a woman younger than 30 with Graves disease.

For the CDR3, the DNA is TGCAGTGCTAGAGATAACAGAAATACCATCTTGGGTGAGCAGTTCTTC. Translation: CSARDNRNTILGEQFF. The genes are TRBV20-1 and TRBJ2-1; D is unresolved. V was clipped by 0 bases and J by 9 bases, with 21 bases between them. Germline values: CDR1 DFQATT, CDR2 SNEGSKA (reference sequence). This CDR3 contains 16 residues.

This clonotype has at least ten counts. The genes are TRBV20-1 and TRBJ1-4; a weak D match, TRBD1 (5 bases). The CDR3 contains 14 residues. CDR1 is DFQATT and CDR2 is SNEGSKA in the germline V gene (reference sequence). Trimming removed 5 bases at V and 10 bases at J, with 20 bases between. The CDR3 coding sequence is TGCAGTGCTCCAGAGAAAGCGCAGGGCGGAAAACTGTTTTTT. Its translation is CSAPEKAQGGKLFF.

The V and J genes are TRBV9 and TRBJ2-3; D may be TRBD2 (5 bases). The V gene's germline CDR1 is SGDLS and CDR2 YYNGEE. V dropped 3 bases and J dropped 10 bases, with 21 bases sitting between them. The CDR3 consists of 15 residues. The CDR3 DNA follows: TGTGCCAGCAGCGAGGACGTAGGTGAGAGGGCAGCGCAGTATTTT. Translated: CASSEDVGERAAQYF.

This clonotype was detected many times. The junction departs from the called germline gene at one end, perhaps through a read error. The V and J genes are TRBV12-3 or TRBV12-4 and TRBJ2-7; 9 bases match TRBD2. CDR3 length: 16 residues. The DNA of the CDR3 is TGTGCCAACAGTTTAGCCTTCCGGCGGGAGGGCCACGAGCAGTACTTC. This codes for CANSLAFRREGHEQYF.

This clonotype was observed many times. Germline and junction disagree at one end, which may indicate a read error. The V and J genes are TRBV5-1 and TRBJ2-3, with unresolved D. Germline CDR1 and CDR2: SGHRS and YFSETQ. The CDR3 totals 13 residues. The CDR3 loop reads CASSLENTDTQYF. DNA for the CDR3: TGTGCCAGCAGCTTGGAGAACACAGATACGCAGTATTTT.

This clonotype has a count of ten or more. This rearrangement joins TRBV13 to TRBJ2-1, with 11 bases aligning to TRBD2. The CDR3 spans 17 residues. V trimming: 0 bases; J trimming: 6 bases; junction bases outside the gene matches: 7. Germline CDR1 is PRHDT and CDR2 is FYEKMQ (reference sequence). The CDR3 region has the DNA TGTGCCAGCAGCTTAGGCGGTAGCGGGAGGGCACGCAATGAGCAGTTCTTC. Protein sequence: CASSLGGSGRARNEQFF.

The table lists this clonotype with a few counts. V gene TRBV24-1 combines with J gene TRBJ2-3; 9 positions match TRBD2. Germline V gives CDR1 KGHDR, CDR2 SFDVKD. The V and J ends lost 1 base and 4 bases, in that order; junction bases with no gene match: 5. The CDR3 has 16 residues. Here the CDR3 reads CATSDFSGSRADTQYF. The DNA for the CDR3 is TGTGCCACCAGTGATTTTAGCGGGAGTCGAGCAGATACGCAGTATTTT.

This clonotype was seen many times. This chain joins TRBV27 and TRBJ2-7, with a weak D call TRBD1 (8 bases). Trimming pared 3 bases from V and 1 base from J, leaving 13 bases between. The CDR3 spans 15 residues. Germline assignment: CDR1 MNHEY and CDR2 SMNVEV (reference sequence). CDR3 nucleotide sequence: TGTGCCAGCAGTTTCGACAGGGGACTATCCTACGAGCAGTACTTC. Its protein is CASSFDRGLSYEQYF.

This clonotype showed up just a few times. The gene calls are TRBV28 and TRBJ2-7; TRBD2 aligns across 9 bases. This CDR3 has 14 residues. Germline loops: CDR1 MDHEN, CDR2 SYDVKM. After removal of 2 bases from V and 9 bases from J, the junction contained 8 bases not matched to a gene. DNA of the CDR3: TGTGCCAGCAGTTTAGGGATAGCGGGAGTTGGGCAGTACTTC. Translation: CASSLGIAGVGQYF.

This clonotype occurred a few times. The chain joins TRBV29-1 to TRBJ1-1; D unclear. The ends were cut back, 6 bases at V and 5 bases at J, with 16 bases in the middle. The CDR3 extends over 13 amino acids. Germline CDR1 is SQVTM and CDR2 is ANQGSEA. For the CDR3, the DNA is TGCAGCGTCGCCCGGGGTCTAGGTACTGAAGCTTTCTTT. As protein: CSVARGLGTEAFF.

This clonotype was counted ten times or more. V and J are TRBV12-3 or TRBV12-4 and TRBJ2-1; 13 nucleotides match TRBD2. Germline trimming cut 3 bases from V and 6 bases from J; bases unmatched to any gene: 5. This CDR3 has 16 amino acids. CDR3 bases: TGTGCCAGCAGTTTGGGACTAGCGGGATTGGTCAATGAGCAGTTCTTC. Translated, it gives CASSLGLAGLVNEQFF.

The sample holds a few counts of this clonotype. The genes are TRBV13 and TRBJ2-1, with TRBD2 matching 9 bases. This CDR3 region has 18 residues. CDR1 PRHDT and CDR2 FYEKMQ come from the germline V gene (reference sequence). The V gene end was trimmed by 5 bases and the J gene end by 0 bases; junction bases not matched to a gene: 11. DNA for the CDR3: TGTGCCAGCAGCGCCGGGGGGCGAGCGGGAGGCTCCTACAATGAGCAGTTCTTC. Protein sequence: CASSAGGRAGGSYNEQFF.

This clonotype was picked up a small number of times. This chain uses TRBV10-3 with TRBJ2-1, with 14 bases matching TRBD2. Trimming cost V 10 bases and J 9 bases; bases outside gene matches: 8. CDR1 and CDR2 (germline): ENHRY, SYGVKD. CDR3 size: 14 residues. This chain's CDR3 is CATGTSGSLGEQFF. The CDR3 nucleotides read TGTGCCACCGGGACTAGCGGGAGCTTGGGTGAGCAGTTCTTC.